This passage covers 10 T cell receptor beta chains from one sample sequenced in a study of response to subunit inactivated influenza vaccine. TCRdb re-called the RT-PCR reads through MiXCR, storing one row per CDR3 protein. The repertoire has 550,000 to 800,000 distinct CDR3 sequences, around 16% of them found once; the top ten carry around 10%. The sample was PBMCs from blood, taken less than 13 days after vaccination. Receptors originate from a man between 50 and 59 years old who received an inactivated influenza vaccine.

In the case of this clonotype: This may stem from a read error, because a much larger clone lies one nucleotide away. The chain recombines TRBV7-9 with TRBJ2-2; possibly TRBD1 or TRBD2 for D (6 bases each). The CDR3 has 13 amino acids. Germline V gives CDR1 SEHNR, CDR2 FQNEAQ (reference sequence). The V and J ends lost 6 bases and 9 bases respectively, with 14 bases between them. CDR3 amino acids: CASRTEGDWELFF. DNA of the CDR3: TGTGCCAGCAGGACGGAGGGGGACTGGGAGCTGTTTTTT.

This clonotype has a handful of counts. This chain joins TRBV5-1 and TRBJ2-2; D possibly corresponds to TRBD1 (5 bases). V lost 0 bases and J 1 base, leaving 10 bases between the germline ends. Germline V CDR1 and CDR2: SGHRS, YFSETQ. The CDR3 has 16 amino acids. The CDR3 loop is CASSLVRQMNTGELFF. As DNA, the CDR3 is TGCGCCAGCAGCTTGGTGAGACAGATGAACACCGGGGAGCTGTTTTTT.

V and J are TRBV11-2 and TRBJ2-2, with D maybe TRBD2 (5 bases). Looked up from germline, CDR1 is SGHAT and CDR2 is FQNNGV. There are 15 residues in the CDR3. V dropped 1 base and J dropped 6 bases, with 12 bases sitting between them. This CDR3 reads CASSLVVGASGELFF. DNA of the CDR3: TGTGCCAGCAGCTTAGTAGTGGGAGCGTCCGGGGAGCTGTTTTTT. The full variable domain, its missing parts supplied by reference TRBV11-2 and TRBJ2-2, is EAGVAQSPRYKIIEKRQSVAFWCNPISGHATLYWYQQILGQGPKLLIQFQNNGVVDDSQLPKDRFSAERLKGVDSTLKIQPAKLEDSAVYLCASSLVVGASGELFFGEGSRLTVL.

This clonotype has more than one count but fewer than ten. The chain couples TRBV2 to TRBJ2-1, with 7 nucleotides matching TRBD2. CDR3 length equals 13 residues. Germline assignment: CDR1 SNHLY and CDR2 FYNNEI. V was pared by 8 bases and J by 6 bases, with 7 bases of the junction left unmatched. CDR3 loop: CASRRGVGNEQFF. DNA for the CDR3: TGTGCCAGCCGTCGGGGGGTGGGCAATGAGCAGTTCTTC. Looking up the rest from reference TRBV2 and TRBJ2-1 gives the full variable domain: EPEVTQTPSHQVTQMGQEVILRCVPISNHLYFYWYRQILGQKVEFLVSFYNNEISEKSEIFDDQFSVERPDGSNFTLKIRSTKLEDSAMYFCASRRGVGNEQFFGPGTRLTVL.

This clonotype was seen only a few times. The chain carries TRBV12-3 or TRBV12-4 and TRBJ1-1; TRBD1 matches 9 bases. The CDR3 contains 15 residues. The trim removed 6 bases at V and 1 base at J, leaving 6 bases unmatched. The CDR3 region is CASSRQGQGNTEAFF. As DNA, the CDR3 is TGTGCCAGCAGCCGCCAGGGACAGGGGAACACTGAAGCTTTCTTT.

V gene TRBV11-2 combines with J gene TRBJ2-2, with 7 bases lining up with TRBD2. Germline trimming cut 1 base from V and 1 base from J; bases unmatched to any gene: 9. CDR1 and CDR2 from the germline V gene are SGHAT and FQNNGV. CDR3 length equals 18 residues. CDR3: CASSLGTWRERNTGELFF. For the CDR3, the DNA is TGTGCCAGCAGCTTAGGGACATGGCGGGAGAGGAACACCGGGGAGCTGTTTTTT.

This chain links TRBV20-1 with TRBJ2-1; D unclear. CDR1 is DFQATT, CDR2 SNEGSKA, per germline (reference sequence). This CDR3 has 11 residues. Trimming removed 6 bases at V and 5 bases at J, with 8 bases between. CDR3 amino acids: CSAMLDNEQFF. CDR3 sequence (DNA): TGCAGTGCCATGCTAGACAATGAGCAGTTCTTC.

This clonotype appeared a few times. In DNA, the CDR3 is TGCGCCAGCAGCTTGGCAGGGGATTGGGAGCTGTTTTTT. Translation gives CASSLAGDWELFF. The rearrangement joins TRBV5-1 to TRBJ2-2; perhaps TRBD1 as D (6 bases). CDR1 SGHRS and CDR2 YFSETQ come from the germline V gene. This CDR3 contains 13 residues. Deletions cut 0 bases from V and 9 bases from J, with 9 bases between. The variable domain in full, completed from reference TRBV5-1 and TRBJ2-2, reads KAGVTQTPRYLIKTRGQQVTLSCSPISGHRSVSWYQQTPGQGLQFLFEYFSETQRNKGNFPGRFSGRQFSNSRSEMNVSTLELGDSALYLCASSLAGDWELFFGEGSRLTVL.

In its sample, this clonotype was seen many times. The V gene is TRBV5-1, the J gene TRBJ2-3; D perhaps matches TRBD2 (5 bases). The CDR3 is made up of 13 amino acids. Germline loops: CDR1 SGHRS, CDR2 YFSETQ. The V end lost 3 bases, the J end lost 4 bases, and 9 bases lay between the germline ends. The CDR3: CASSSGVPDTQYF. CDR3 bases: TGCGCCAGCAGCTCCGGGGTTCCAGATACGCAGTATTTT.

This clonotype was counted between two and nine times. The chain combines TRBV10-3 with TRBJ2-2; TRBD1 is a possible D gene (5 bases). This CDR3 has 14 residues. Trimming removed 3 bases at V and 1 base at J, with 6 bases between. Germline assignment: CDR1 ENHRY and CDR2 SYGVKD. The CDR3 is CAISDRENTGELFF. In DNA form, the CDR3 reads TGTGCCATCAGTGACAGGGAGAACACCGGGGAGCTGTTTTTT.